This T cell receptor beta chain was recorded in a study of T-cell memory formation after mild COVID-19. Findings and limits, study-wide: Contracting CD4+ clones sat mainly in CM and EM; CD8+ in EMRA. There were some responding clones in pre-infection memory, which suggested that cross-reactive memory had joined. Clones contracting over day 15 to 85 were CD4/CD8 balanced, with later expanders leaning CD4+.

The CDR3 is 13 amino acids. Germline values: CDR1 MNHNY, CDR2 SVGAGI (reference sequence). The ends were cut back, 10 bases at V and 0 bases at J, with 10 bases in the middle. Notes on this clonotype: Its specificity is not known.

From the 5' RACE reads, TCRdb called clonotypes with MiXCR, one entry per CDR3 protein. In the table there are 150,000 or so distinct CDR3 sequences, around a tenth of which are singletons. Sequencing used PBMCs or a T cell subset sorted from them (not recorded which). The V and J genes are TRBV6-6 and TRBJ1-5; D remains unclear. The sequence was collected from a man younger than 35 who had mild COVID-19 (a few samples of this study predate the infection). Cell type and time point are not known. The CDR3, as DNA: TGTGCCACCAAGCTCGGTAGCAATCAGCCCCAGCATTTT. Translation gives CATKLGSNQPQHF.